This is a list of T cell receptor beta chains from one sample in a study of T cells in Graves' hyperthyroidism and ophthalmopathy. A single record per CDR3 protein comes from TCRdb applying MiXCR to the multiplex PCR reads. There are about 640,000 distinct CDR3 sequences in the sample; more than 20% occur only once, and about 35% lies in the top ten. Sequenced sample: blood. The receptor source for this set is a man younger than 45 with Graves' ophthalmopathy. Each CDR3 is given with its conserved first and last residue. D genes are given only for firm matches. The size field is filled for only some rows; it gives once, few, many or a size class.

J: TRBJ2-7; V: TRBV7-9; size: NA; D: TRBD1; DNA: TGTGCCAGCAGCCTAGACCGGGACAGCCCCTTCTACGAGCAGTACTTC; CDR3: CASSLDRDSPFYEQYF
J: TRBJ2-1; V: TRBV27; size: NA; D: TRBD2; DNA: TGTGCCAGCAGTGCCTCTCAGGTCCTAGCGGGGGGAAGGGATGAGCAGTTCTTC; CDR3: CASSASQVLAGGRDEQFF
J: TRBJ1-6; V: TRBV12-3/TRBV12-4; size: many; D: NA; DNA: TGTGCCAGCAGTTTAATGGCCGGACCACGCAACTCCTATAATTCACCCCTCCACTTT; CDR3: CASSLMAGPRNSYNSPLHF
J: TRBJ2-5; V: TRBV7-9; size: few; D: NA; DNA: TGTGCCAGCAGCCCTGCGGTGAAAGAGACCCAGTACTTC; CDR3: CASSPAVKETQYF
J: TRBJ2-7; V: TRBV4-1; size: few; D: NA; DNA: TGCGCCAGCAGCGTTAATGACGGACCCTACGAGCAGTACTTC; CDR3: CASSVNDGPYEQYF
J: TRBJ2-1; V: TRBV6-2/TRBV6-3; size: many; D: TRBD2; DNA: TGTGCCAGCAGTGGACTAGCGGGAGGGTTGAGCTCCTACAATGAGCAGTTCTTC; CDR3: CASSGLAGGLSSYNEQFF
J: TRBJ2-5; V: TRBV7-6; size: NA; D: NA; DNA: TGTGCCAGCAGCTTGGAGGGGCGCCGAGAGACCCAGTACTTC; CDR3: CASSLEGRRETQYF
J: TRBJ2-5; V: TRBV11-2; size: many; D: TRBD1; DNA: TGTGCCAGCAGCTTAATGTCTGGACAGGGTATGGGGGAGACCCAGTACTTC; CDR3: CASSLMSGQGMGETQYF
J: TRBJ2-4; V: TRBV3-1; size: NA; D: NA; DNA: TGTGCCAGCAGCCACACCGGGGGTGGCTTTCAGTACTTC; CDR3: CASSHTGGGFQYF
J: TRBJ2-5; V: TRBV12-3/TRBV12-4; size: NA; D: NA; DNA: TGTGCCAGCAAAGGGGCAGAGATCCAGTACTTC; CDR3: CASKGAEIQYF
J: TRBJ1-5; V: TRBV5-1; size: few; D: NA; DNA: TGCGCCAGCAGCTTGGGCCCCGCAGGGACTCAGCCCCAGCATTTT; CDR3: CASSLGPAGTQPQHF
J: TRBJ2-7; V: TRBV6-4; size: few; D: TRBD1; DNA: TGTGCCAGCAGTGAAATGGGACAGGAAACCTACGAGCAGTACTTC; CDR3: CASSEMGQETYEQYF
J: TRBJ1-6; V: TRBV28; size: few; D: TRBD1; DNA: TGTGCCAGCAGTTCCCAGGGGGCGGGGAATTCACCCCTCCACTTT; CDR3: CASSSQGAGNSPLHF
J: TRBJ1-4; V: TRBV6-1; size: few; D: TRBD1; DNA: TGTGCCACAACCTCCGGGACAGGTGATGAAAAACTGTTTTTT; CDR3: CATTSGTGDEKLFF
J: TRBJ2-1; V: TRBV7-2; size: few; D: NA; DNA: TGTGCCAGCACCTCCTGGGAGGATGAGCAGTTCTTC; CDR3: CASTSWEDEQFF
J: TRBJ1-5; V: TRBV5-1; size: many; D: NA; DNA: TGCGCCAGCAGCTTGGGGGGTGAAGTAAGCAATCAGCCCCAGCATTTT; CDR3: CASSLGGEVSNQPQHF
J: TRBJ1-4; V: TRBV27; size: NA; D: NA; DNA: TGTGCCAGCAGTCCCAATTTACCTAATGAAAAACTGTTTTTT; CDR3: CASSPNLPNEKLFF
J: TRBJ1-1; V: TRBV24-1; size: few; D: NA; DNA: TGTGCCACCAGTGACCGAAAATCAGCTTTCTTT; CDR3: CATSDRKSAFF
J: TRBJ2-7; V: TRBV11-2; size: many; D: TRBD1; DNA: TGTGCCAGCAGCTTGACAGGGGTCCCTTCCTACGAGCAGTACTTC; CDR3: CASSLTGVPSYEQYF
J: TRBJ1-2; V: TRBV6-1; size: NA; D: NA; DNA: TGTGCCAGCAGTCGGGGGCGTTATGGCTACACCTTC; CDR3: CASSRGRYGYTF
J: TRBJ2-7; V: TRBV4-1; size: NA; D: NA; DNA: TGCGCCAGCAGCCAACTAATCCTGCCGGGGGCCAACGAGCAGTACTTC; CDR3: CASSQLILPGANEQYF
J: TRBJ2-2; V: TRBV5-1; size: NA; D: NA; DNA: TGCGCCAGCAGCCGCGCCCCCGAGAGCACCGGGGAGCTGTTTTTT; CDR3: CASSRAPESTGELFF
J: TRBJ2-1; V: TRBV27; size: few; D: NA; DNA: TGTGCCAGCAGTCCGCCGACTAGGGGTGAGCAGTTCTTC; CDR3: CASSPPTRGEQFF
J: TRBJ2-2; V: TRBV7-9; size: few; D: NA; DNA: TGTGCCAGCAGCTTAGGGCAGATCGGGGAGCTGTTTTTT; CDR3: CASSLGQIGELFF
J: TRBJ2-3; V: TRBV28; size: NA; D: TRBD1; DNA: TGTGCCAGCAGTTTCGACAGGGGAGTTCTAGATACGCAGTATTTT; CDR3: CASSFDRGVLDTQYF
J: TRBJ1-1; V: TRBV18; size: many; D: TRBD1; DNA: TGTGCCAGCTCACCGGGACAGGGGGCTGAAGCTTTCTTT; CDR3: CASSPGQGAEAFF
J: TRBJ2-7; V: TRBV11-2; size: many; D: NA; DNA: TGTGCCAGCAGCCCGCACTACGGGGCCTACGAGCAGTACTTC; CDR3: CASSPHYGAYEQYF
J: TRBJ2-7; V: TRBV6-1; size: many; D: NA; DNA: TGTGCCAGCAGTCTCGGAGGGCCGGGACTCTACGAGCAGTACTTC; CDR3: CASSLGGPGLYEQYF
J: TRBJ2-3; V: TRBV11-2; size: many; D: TRBD2; DNA: TGTGCCAGCAGCTTAGTAAAGCGGGAGGTGGCAGATACGCAGTATTTT; CDR3: CASSLVKREVADTQYF
J: TRBJ2-1; V: TRBV5-6; size: few; D: NA; DNA: TGTGCCAGCTCAGACGCCGTTGGGCAGTTCTTC; CDR3: CASSDAVGQFF
J: TRBJ2-5; V: TRBV30; size: few; D: TRBD2; DNA: TGTGCCTTCCAAGCGGGAGAAGAGACCCAGTACTTC; CDR3: CAFQAGEETQYF
J: TRBJ2-5; V: TRBV5-6; size: few; D: TRBD1; DNA: TGTGCCAGCAGCTCAGGGGGCTGGAGTCTTCTTACCGAGACCCAGTACTTC; CDR3: CASSSGGWSLLTETQYF
J: TRBJ2-7; V: TRBV5-6; size: NA; D: NA; DNA: TGTGCCAGCAGCTTTGGCGGGAATATCTACGAGCAGTACTTC; CDR3: CASSFGGNIYEQYF
J: TRBJ2-2; V: TRBV6-1; size: NA; D: NA; DNA: TGTGCCAGCAGTGAGCCGGGTCAGACAAACACCGGGGAGCTGTTTTTT; CDR3: CASSEPGQTNTGELFF
J: TRBJ2-2; V: TRBV6-1; size: NA; D: TRBD1; DNA: TGTGCCAGCAACGAGGGACAGAATGAGCTGTTTTTT; CDR3: CASNEGQNELFF
J: TRBJ2-1; V: TRBV5-1; size: few; D: NA; DNA: TGCGCCAGCAGCTTCCTAGGGCCGAACAATGAGCAGTTCTTC; CDR3: CASSFLGPNNEQFF
J: TRBJ2-5; V: TRBV10-3; size: few; D: NA; DNA: TGTGCCATCAGCCGAACAGGAACCCAAGAGACCCAGTACTTC; CDR3: CAISRTGTQETQYF
J: TRBJ2-3; V: TRBV6-1; size: many; D: NA; DNA: TGTGCCAGCAGTGTCGGGCGTACGCAGTATTTT; CDR3: CASSVGRTQYF
J: TRBJ1-5; V: TRBV28; size: NA; D: NA; DNA: TGTGCCAGCACCCAAGGTTGGGGTGGCCAGCCCCAGCATTTT; CDR3: CASTQGWGGQPQHF
J: TRBJ2-1; V: TRBV7-8; size: many; D: TRBD2; DNA: TGTGCCAGCAGCGAACTAGCGGGAGAGGGGAATGAGCAGTTCTTC; CDR3: CASSELAGEGNEQFF
J: TRBJ2-1; V: TRBV6-1; size: NA; D: TRBD1; DNA: TGTGCCAGCAACACCAAGACAGGGGGCGCTTACAATGAGCAGTTCTTC; CDR3: CASNTKTGGAYNEQFF
J: TRBJ2-1; V: TRBV7-6; size: few; D: NA; DNA: TGTGCCAGCAGCTTGACTACCCCCCAAGAGCAGTTCTTC; CDR3: CASSLTTPQEQFF
J: TRBJ2-7; V: TRBV27; size: few; D: TRBD1; DNA: TGTGCCACCCACAGACAGGGATCCCACGAGCAGTACTTC; CDR3: CATHRQGSHEQYF
J: TRBJ1-5; V: TRBV20-1; size: many; D: NA; DNA: TGCAGTGCGCAGGGGCGAAATCAGCCCCAGCATTTT; CDR3: CSAQGRNQPQHF
J: TRBJ1-6; V: TRBV12-3/TRBV12-4; size: few; D: NA; DNA: TGTGCCAGCAGTTTAGCCTTAGGTCTGTATTCACCCCTCCACTTT; CDR3: CASSLALGLYSPLHF
J: TRBJ2-1; V: TRBV19; size: few; D: TRBD2; DNA: TGTGCCAGTAGTGGACTAGCGGGAGTTAGAGATGAGCAGTTCTTC; CDR3: CASSGLAGVRDEQFF
J: TRBJ2-2; V: TRBV11-2; size: NA; D: TRBD1; DNA: TGTGCCAGCAGCTCGGACAGGGAGAACACCGGGGAGCTGTTTTTT; CDR3: CASSSDRENTGELFF
J: TRBJ2-7; V: TRBV5-1; size: few; D: TRBD2; DNA: TGCGCCAGCAGCTTGAGAAGCGGGAGAAACCACGAGCAGTACTTC; CDR3: CASSLRSGRNHEQYF
J: TRBJ1-6; V: TRBV3-1; size: many; D: NA; DNA: TGTGCCAGCGCCGGGTCCAGGTCTAATTCACCCCTCCACTTT; CDR3: CASAGSRSNSPLHF
J: TRBJ2-2; V: TRBV24-1; size: few; D: TRBD1; DNA: TGTGCCACCAGAGATTCAGGGACAGGGTCCACCGGGGAGCTGTTTTTT; CDR3: CATRDSGTGSTGELFF